The sequence of this TCR beta chain was determined in a study of T cell responses to AZD1222 COVID-19 vaccine. The study, taken as a whole, reports: Increases in Spike-specific TCR breadth and depth were seen after two AZD1222 doses. It should be noted that donors were predominantly white British and more often female, and clonal diversity was possibly underestimated. Only 5 or 6 individuals given AZD1222 were seropositive at baseline.

As to this clone: The antigen is undetermined.

CDR1 and CDR2 from the germline V gene are KGHSH and LQKENI. The CDR3 has 14 residues. The ends were cut back, 3 bases at V and 4 bases at J, with 10 bases in the middle. Sequencing used immunoSEQ multiplex PCR; TCRdb keeps in-frame clones, though not all of them. The table has roughly 67,000 clones, approximately 90% seen once. This receptor was obtained from an adult who received the AZD1222 COVID-19 vaccine. The chain links TRBV18 to TRBJ2-1; D gene uncertain. The sample was peripheral blood, taken 28 days after the second AZD1222 dose. CDR3 DNA: TGTGCCAGCTCACCCCGGACCGGGTACAATGAGCAGTTCTTC. Protein sequence: CASSPRTGYNEQFF.